The clone carrying this T cell receptor beta chain was seen more than once but under ten times. Its antigen is undetermined. The data were taken from a study of T cell repertoires in cytomegalovirus infection. MiXCR, applied by TCRdb to the reads, yields one record per CDR3 protein. The table includes a few hundred thousand distinct CDR3 sequences, 40% detected once. This CDR3 has 17 residues. The V gene lost 4 bases and the J gene lost 9 bases, with 25 bases spanning the gap. Germline CDR1 and CDR2: MNHEY and SVGEGT. The sequences come from cultured PBMCs, collected from culture after CMV antigen stimulation. The receptor comes from a human donor in good health (CMV status not recorded). Some clones in this sample may be carry-over from other donors' samples. The gene calls are TRBV6-2 or TRBV6-3 and TRBJ2-1, with D tentatively TRBD1 or TRBD2 (7 bases each). The CDR3 loop reads CASSSLRQGGGIGEQFF. In DNA form, the CDR3 reads TGTGCCAGCAGTTCACTCCGACAGGGCGGGGGCATTGGTGAGCAGTTCTTC.